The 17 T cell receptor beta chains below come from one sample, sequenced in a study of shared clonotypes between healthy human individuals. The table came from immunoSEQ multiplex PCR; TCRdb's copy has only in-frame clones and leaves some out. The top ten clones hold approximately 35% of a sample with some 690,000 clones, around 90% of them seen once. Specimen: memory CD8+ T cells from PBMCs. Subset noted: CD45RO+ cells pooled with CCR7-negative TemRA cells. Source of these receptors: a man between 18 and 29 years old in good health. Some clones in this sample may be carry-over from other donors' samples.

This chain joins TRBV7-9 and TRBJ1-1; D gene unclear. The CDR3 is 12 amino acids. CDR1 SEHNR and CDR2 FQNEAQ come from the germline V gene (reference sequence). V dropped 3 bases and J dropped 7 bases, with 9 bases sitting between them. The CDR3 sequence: CASSFTKGEAFF. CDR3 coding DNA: TGTGCCAGCAGCTTTACGAAGGGTGAAGCTTTCTTT.

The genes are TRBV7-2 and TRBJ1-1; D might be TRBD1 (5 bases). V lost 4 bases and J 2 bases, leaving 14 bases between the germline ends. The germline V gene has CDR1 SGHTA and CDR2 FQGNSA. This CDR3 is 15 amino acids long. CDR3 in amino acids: CASSSGRESNTEAFF. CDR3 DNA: TGTGCCAGCAGCTCGGGCAGGGAGAGTAACACTGAAGCTTTCTTT.

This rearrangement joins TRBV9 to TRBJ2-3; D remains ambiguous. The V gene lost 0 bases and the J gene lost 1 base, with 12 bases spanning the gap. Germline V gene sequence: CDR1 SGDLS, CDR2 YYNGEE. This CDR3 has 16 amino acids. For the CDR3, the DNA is TGTGCCAGCAGCGTAGATTCAGGACGGGGCACAGATACGCAGTATTTT. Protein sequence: CASSVDSGRGTDTQYF.

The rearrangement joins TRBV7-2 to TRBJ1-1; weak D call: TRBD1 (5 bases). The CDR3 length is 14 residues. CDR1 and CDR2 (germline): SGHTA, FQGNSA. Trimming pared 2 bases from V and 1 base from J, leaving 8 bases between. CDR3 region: CASSLYRSNTEAFF. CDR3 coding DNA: TGTGCCAGCAGCTTATACAGGTCGAACACTGAAGCTTTCTTT.

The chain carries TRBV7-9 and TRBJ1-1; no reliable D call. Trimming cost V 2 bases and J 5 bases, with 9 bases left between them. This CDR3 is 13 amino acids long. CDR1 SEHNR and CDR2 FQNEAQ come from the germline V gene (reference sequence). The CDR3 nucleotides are TGTGCCAGCAGCTTAAAGAGGGAAACTGAAGCTTTCTTT. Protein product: CASSLKRETEAFF.

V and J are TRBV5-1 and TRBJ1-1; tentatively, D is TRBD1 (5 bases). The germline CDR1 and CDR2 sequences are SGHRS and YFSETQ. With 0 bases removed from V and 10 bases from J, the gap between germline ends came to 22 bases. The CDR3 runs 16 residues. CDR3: CASSLVGTTESSVAFF. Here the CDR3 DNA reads TGCGCCAGCAGCTTGGTTGGGACGACGGAATCGTCCGTAGCTTTCTTT.

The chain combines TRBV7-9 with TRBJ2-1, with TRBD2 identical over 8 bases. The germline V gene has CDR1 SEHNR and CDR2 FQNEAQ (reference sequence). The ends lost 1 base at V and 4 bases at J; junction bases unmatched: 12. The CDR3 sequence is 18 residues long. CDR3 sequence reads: CASSLGRGLDKDYNEQFF. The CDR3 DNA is TGTGCCAGCAGCTTAGGCAGGGGACTAGATAAAGATTACAATGAGCAGTTCTTC. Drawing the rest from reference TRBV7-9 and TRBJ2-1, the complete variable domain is DTGVSQNPRHKITKRGQNVTFRCDPISEHNRLYWYRQTLGQGPEFLTYFQNEAQLEKSRLLSDRFSAERPKGSFSTLEIQRTEQGDSAMYLCASSLGRGLDKDYNEQFFGPGTRLTVL.

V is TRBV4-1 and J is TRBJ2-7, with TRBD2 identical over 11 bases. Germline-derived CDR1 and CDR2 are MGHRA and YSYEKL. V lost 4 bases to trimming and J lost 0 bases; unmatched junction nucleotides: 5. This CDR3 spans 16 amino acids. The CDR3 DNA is TGCGCCAGCAGCCTTGGACTAGCGGGCAGCTCCTACGAGCAGTACTTC. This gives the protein CASSLGLAGSSYEQYF.

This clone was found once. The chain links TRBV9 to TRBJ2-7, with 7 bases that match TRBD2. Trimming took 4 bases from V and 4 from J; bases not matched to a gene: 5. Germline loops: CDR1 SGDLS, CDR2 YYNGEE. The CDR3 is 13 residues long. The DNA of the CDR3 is TGTGCCAGCAGCATCGGGGGGAATTACGAGCAGTACTTC. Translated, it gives CASSIGGNYEQYF.

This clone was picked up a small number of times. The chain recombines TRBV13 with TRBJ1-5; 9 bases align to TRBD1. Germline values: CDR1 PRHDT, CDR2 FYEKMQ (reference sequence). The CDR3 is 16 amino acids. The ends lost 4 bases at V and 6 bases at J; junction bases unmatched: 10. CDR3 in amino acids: CASSWATGQGVQPQHF. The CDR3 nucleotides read TGTGCCAGCAGCTGGGCGACGGGACAGGGAGTTCAGCCCCAGCATTTT. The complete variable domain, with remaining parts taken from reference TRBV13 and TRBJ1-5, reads AAGVIQSPRHLIKEKRETATLKCYPIPRHDTVYWYQQGPGQDPQFLISFYEKMQSDKGSIPDRFSAQQFSDYHSELNMSSLELGDSALYFCASSWATGQGVQPQHFGDGTRLSIL.

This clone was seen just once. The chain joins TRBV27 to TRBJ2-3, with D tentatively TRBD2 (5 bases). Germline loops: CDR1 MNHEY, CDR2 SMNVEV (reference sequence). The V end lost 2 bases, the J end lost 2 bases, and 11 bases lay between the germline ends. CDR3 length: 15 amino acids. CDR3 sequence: CASSLNGLPTDTQYF. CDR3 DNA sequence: TGTGCCAGCAGTTTAAACGGACTTCCCACAGATACGCAGTATTTT.

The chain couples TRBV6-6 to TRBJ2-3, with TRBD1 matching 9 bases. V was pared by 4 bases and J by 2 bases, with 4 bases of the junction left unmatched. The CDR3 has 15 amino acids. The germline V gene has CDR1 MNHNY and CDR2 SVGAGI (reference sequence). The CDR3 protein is CASSSYRGLTDTQYF. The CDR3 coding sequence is TGTGCCAGCAGTTCCTACAGGGGGCTCACAGATACGCAGTATTTT.

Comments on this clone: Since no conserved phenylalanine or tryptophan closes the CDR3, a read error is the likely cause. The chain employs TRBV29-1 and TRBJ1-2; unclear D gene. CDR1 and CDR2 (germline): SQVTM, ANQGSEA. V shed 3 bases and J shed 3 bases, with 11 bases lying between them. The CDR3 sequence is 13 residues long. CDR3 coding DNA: TGCAGCGTTGATTACGGAAATCACTATGGCTACACCCTC. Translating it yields CSVDYGNHYGYTL.

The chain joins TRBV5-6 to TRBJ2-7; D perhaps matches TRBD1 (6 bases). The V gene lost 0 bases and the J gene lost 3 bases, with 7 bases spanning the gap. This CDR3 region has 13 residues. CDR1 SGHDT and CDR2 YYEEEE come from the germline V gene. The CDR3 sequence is CASSLGGHYEQYF. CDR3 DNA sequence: TGTGCCAGCAGCTTGGGGGGACACTACGAGCAGTACTTC.

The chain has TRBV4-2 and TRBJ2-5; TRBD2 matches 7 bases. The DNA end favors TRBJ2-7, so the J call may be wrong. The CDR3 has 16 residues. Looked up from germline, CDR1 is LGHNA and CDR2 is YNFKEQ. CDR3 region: CASSQEGGGEVYEQYF. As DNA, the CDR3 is TGTGCCAGCAGCCAAGAAGGCGGGGGAGAGGTGTACGAGCAGTACTTC.

The CDR3 sequence: CASSSLGGASGRYPGELFF. The CDR3 nucleotides read TGTGCCAGCAGCTCCCTGGGGGGGGCTAGCGGGAGGTACCCCGGGGAGCTGTTTTTT. This rearrangement joins TRBV7-3 to TRBJ2-2; 11 bases line up with TRBD2. Unmatched junction bases numbered 16, after V lost 4 bases and J lost 6 bases. Germline loops: CDR1 SGHTA, CDR2 FQGTGA. The CDR3 totals 19 residues.

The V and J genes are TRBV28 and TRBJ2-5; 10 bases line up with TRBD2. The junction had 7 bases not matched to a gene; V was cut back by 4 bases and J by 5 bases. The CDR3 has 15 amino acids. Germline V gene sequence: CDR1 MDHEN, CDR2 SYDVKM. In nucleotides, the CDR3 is TGTGCCAGCAGTTCACCCAGCGGGGGGGACGAGACCCAGTACTTC. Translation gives CASSSPSGGDETQYF.